This T cell receptor beta chain comes out of a study of blood T cells in healthy people across ages. Findings and limits, study-wide: Compared with aged donors, long-lived donors showed fewer expanded clones, suggesting selection.

Combining a sample-barcoded 5' primer with a J-beta primer mix, a second PCR ran for roughly 7 to 12 cycles. Each cDNA molecule was tagged by a template-switch adaptor with 12 random nucleotides. TCRdb processed the 5' RACE reads anew with MiXCR; each CDR3 protein has one entry. The table shows 1,500,000 or so distinct CDR3 sequences, with approximately 59% occurring only once. This clonotype was counted a few times. Its antigen is still unknown. The junction had 8 bases not matched to a gene; V was cut back by 4 bases and J by 4 bases. Germline CDR1 reads SGHAT; CDR2 reads FQNNGV. This CDR3 comprises 17 residues.

The receptor was derived from a young man in good health. Sequenced sample: blood. This chain connects TRBV11-2 to TRBJ2-5, with 14 bases matching TRBD2. DNA of the CDR3: TGTGCCAGCAGCTACCCCGGGACTAGCGGGAGAGGAGAGACCCAGTACTTC. It specifies CASSYPGTSGRGETQYF. The whole variable domain, remainder taken from reference TRBV11-2 and TRBJ2-5, is EAGVAQSPRYKIIEKRQSVAFWCNPISGHATLYWYQQILGQGPKLLIQFQNNGVVDDSQLPKDRFSAERLKGVDSTLKIQPAKLEDSAVYLCASSYPGTSGRGETQYFGPGTRLLVL.